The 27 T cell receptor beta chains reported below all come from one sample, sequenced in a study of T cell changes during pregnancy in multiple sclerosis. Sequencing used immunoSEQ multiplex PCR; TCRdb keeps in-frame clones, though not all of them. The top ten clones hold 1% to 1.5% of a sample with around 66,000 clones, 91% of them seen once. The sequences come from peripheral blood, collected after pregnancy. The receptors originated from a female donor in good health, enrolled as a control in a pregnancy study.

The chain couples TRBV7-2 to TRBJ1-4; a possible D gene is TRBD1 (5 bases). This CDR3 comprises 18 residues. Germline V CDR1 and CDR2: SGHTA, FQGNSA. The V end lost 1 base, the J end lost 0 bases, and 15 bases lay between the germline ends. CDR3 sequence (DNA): TGTGCCAGCAGCTTAGACTTCGGACACCTAACAACTAATGAAAAACTGTTTTTT. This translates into CASSLDFGHLTTNEKLFF.

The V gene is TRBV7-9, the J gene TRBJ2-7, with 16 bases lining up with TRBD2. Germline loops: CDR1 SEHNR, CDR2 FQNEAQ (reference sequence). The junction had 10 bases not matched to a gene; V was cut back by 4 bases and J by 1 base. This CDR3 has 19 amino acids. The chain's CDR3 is CASSSGLAGGPVYSYEQYF. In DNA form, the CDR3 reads TGTGCCAGCAGCTCGGGACTAGCGGGGGGGCCTGTGTATTCCTACGAGCAGTACTTC.

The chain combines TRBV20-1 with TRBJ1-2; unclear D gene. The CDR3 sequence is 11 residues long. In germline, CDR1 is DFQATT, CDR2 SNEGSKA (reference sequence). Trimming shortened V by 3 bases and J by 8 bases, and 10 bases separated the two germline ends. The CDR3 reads CSASHPGGYTF. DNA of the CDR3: TGCAGTGCTAGTCATCCGGGGGGCTACACCTTC.

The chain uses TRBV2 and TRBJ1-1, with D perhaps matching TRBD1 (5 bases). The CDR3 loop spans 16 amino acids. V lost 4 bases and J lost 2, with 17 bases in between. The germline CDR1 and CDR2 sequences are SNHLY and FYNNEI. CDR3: CASSVYLDKPNTEAFF. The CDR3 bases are TGTGCCAGCAGTGTCTATTTGGACAAACCAAACACTGAAGCTTTCTTT. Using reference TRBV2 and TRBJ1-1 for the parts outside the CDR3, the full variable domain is EPEVTQTPSHQVTQMGQEVILRCVPISNHLYFYWYRQILGQKVEFLVSFYNNEISEKSEIFDDQFSVERPDGSNFTLKIRSTKLEDSAMYFCASSVYLDKPNTEAFFGQGTRLTVV.

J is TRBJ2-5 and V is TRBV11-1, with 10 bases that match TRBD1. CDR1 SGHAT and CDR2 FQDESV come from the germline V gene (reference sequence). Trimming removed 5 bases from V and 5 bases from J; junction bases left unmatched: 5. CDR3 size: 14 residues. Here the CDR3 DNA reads TGTGCCAGCAGCCCGGACAGGGGGAGGGAGACCCAGTACTTC. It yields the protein CASSPDRGRETQYF.

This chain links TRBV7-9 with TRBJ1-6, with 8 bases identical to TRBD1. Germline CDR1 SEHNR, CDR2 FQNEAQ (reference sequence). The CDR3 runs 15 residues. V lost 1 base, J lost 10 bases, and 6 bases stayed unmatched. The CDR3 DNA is TGTGCCAGCAGCTTAGTTGGCAGGGGGCAATCACCCCTCCACTTT. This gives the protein CASSLVGRGQSPLHF.

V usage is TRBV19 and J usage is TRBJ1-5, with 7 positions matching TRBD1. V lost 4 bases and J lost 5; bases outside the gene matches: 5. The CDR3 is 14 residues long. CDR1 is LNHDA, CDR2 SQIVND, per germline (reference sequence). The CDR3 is CASSTGQVDQPQHF. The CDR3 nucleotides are TGTGCCAGTAGTACCGGACAGGTTGATCAGCCCCAGCATTTT.

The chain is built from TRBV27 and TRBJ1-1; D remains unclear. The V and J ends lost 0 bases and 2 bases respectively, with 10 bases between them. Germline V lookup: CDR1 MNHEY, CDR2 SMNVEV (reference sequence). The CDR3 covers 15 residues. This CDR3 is CASSLSLAANTEAFF. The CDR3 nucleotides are TGTGCCAGCAGTTTATCGTTGGCGGCAAACACTGAAGCTTTCTTT.

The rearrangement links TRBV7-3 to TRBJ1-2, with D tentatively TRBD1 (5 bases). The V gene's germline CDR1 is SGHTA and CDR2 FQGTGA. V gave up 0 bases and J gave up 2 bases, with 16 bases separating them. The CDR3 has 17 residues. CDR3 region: CASSLTMGGTSNYGYTF. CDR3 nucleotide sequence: TGTGCCAGCAGCTTAACAATGGGCGGGACGTCAAACTATGGCTACACCTTC. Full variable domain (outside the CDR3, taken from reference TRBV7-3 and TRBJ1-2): GAGVSQTPSNKVTEKGKYVELRCDPISGHTALYWYRQSLGQGPEFLIYFQGTGAADDSGLPNDRFFAVRPEGSVSTLKIQRTERGDSAVYLCASSLTMGGTSNYGYTFGSGTRLTVV.

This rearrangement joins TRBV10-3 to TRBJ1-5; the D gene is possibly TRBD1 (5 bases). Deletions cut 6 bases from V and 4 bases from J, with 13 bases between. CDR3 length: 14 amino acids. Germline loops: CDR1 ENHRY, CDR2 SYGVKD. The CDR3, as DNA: TGTGCCATCAGCCTCGACAGTGGGAATCAGCCCCAGCATTTT. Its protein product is CAISLDSGNQPQHF.

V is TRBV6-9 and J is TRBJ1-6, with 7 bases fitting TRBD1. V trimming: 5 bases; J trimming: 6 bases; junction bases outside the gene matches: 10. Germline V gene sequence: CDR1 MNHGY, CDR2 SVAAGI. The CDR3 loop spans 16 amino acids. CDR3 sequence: CASSVDWDSFNSPLHF. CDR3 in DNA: TGTGCCAGCAGTGTGGATTGGGACAGCTTTAATTCACCCCTCCACTTT.

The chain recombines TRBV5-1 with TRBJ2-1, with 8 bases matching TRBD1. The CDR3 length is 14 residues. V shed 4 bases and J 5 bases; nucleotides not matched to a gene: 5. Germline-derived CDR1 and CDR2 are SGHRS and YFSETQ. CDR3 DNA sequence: TGCGCCAGCAGCCCGGGACAGGCGGACAATGAGCAGTTCTTC. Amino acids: CASSPGQADNEQFF.

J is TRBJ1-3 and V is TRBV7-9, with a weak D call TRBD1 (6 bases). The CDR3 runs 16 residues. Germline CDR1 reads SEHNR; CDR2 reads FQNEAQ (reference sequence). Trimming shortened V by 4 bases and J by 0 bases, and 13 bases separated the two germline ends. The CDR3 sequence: CASSSTGGDSGNTIYF. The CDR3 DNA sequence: TGTGCCAGCAGCTCCACGGGGGGCGACTCTGGAAACACCATATATTTT.

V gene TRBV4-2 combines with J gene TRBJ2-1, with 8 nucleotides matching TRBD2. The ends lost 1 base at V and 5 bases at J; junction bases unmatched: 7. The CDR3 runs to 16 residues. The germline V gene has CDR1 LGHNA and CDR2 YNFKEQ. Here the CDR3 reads CASSQVTGGANNEQFF. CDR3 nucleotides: TGTGCCAGCAGCCAAGTAACCGGGGGGGCTAACAATGAGCAGTTCTTC.

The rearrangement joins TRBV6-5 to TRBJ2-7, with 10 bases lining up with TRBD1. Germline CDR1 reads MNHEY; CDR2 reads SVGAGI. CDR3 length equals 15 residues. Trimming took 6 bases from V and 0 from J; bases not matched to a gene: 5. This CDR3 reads CASRPDRGLSYEQYF. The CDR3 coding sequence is TGTGCCAGCAGGCCTGACAGGGGGCTCTCCTACGAGCAGTACTTC.

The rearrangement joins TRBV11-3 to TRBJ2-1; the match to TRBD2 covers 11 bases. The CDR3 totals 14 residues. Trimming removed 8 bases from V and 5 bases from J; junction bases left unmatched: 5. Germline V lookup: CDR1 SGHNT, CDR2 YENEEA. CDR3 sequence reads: CASSGLAVDNEQFF. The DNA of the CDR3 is TGTGCCAGCTCGGGACTAGCGGTGGACAATGAGCAGTTCTTC.

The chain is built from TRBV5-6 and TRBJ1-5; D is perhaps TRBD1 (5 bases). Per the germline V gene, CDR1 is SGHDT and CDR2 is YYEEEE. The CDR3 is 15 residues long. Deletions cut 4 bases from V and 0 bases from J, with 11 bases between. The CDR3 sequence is CASSGGLDSNQPQHF. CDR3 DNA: TGTGCCAGCAGCGGGGGACTGGATAGCAATCAGCCCCAGCATTTT.

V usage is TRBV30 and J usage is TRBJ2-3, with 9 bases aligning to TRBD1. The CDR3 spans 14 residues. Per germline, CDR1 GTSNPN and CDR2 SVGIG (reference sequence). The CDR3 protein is CAALDRGHTDTQYF. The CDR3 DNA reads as TGTGCTGCCCTGGACAGGGGACACACAGATACGCAGTATTTT.

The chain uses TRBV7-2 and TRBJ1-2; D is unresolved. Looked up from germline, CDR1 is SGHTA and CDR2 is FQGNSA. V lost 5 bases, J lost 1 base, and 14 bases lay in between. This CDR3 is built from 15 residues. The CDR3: CASSPHGSGNYGYTF. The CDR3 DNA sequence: TGTGCCAGCAGCCCCCATGGTAGCGGTAACTATGGCTACACCTTC.

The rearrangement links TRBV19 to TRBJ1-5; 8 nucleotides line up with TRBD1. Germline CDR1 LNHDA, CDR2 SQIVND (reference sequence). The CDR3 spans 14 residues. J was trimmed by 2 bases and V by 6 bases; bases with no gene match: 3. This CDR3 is CASSDRGGNQPQHF. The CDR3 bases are TGTGCCAGTAGCGACAGGGGTGGCAATCAGCCCCAGCATTTT.

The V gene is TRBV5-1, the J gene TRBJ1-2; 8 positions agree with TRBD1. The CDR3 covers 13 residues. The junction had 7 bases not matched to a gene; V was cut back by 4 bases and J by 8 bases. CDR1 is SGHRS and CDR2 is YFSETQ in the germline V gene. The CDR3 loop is CASSQGQGMGYTF. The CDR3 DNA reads TGCGCCAGCAGCCAAGGACAGGGAATGGGCTACACCTTC.

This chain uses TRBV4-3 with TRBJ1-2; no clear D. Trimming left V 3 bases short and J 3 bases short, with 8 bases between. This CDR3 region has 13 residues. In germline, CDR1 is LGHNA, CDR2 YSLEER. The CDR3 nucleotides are TGCGCCAGCAGCCACGGGGAGGACTATGGCTACACCTTC. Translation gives CASSHGEDYGYTF.

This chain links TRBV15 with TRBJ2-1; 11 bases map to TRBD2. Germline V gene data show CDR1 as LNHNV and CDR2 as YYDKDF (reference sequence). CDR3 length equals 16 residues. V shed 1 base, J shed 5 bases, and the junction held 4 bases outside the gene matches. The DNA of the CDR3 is TGTGCCACCAGCAGAGGACTAGCGGGGACTAACAATGAGCAGTTCTTC. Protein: CATSRGLAGTNNEQFF.

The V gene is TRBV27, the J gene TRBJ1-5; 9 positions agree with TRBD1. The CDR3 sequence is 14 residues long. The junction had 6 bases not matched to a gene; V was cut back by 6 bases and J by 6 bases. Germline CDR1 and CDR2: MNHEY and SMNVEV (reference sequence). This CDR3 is CASSTTGGLQPQHF. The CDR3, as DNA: TGTGCCAGCAGCACGACAGGGGGTCTTCAGCCCCAGCATTTT.

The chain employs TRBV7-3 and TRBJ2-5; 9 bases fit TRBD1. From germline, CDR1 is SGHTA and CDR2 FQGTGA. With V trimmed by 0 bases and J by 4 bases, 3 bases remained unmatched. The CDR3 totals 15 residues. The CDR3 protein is CASSLTGDRVETQYF. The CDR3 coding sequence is TGTGCCAGCAGCTTAACAGGGGACAGGGTAGAGACCCAGTACTTC.

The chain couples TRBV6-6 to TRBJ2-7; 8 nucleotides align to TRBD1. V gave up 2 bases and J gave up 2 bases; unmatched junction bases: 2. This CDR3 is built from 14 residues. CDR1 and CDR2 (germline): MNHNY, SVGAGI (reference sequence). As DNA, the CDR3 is TGTGCCAGCAGTTACACAGGGGGGCCCTACGAGCAGTACTTC. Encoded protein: CASSYTGGPYEQYF.

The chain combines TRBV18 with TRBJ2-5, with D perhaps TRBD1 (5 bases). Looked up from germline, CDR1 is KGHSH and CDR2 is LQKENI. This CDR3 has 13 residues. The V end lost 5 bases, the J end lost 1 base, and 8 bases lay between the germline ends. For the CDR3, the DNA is TGTGCCAGCTCATCAGGGCGCCAAGAGACCCAGTACTTC. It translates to CASSSGRQETQYF.